These 8 T cell receptor beta chains came from one sample sequenced in a study of breast tumors, draining lymph nodes, adjacent tissues. The lymph nodes were axillary draining lymph nodes from breast cancer patients. TCRdb redid the calling of the multiplex PCR reads with MiXCR, one entry per CDR3 protein. The sample contains 200,000 to 300,000 distinct CDR3 sequences, more than 30% of which appear only once. The specimen was axillary lymph node tissue. These receptors all stem from a female donor with breast cancer. Some clones in this sample may be carry-over from other donors' samples.

Regarding this clonotype: A junction end diverges from the germline sequence, so it may reflect a read error. This sequence joins TRBV27 and TRBJ1-5; 12 bases fit TRBD1. The CDR3 has 17 residues. CDR1 is MNHEY, CDR2 SMNVEV, per germline (reference sequence). CDR3 sequence reads: CASSPGPGQGARQPQHF. DNA for the CDR3: TGTGCCAGCAGTCCAGGGCCGGGACAGGGGGCTCGTCAGCCTCAGCATTTT.

This clonotype has at least ten counts. The J gene is TRBJ1-4, the V gene TRBV7-2; 7 nucleotides line up with TRBD1. This CDR3 region has 14 residues. The germline CDR1 and CDR2 sequences are SGHTA and FQGNSA. V shed 3 bases and J 8 bases; nucleotides not matched to a gene: 6. The CDR3 DNA reads TGTGCCAGCAGCTTGGCAGGGGGAGGAGAAAAACTGTTTTTT. Amino acids: CASSLAGGGEKLFF.

This clonotype was seen only once. A much larger clone lies one base from this, so it may be a read error. The chain joins TRBV11-2 to TRBJ2-1; 7 bases align to TRBD1. There are 18 residues in the CDR3. Germline CDR1 and CDR2: SGHAT and FQNNGV. DNA for the CDR3: TGTGGCAGCATCAATGGGGGCCGGGGACAGTTAATTGACAATGAGCAGTTCTTC. Its protein is CGSINGGRGQLIDNEQFF.

The table lists this clonotype with many counts. V usage is TRBV20-1 and J usage is TRBJ2-6, with no clear D. The CDR3 has 15 residues. From germline, CDR1 is DFQATT and CDR2 SNEGSKA (reference sequence). Trimming shortened V by 1 base and J by 2 bases, and 9 bases separated the two germline ends. The chain's CDR3 is CSARGPRAGANVLTF. The DNA of the CDR3 is TGCAGTGCTAGAGGCCCTAGGGCTGGGGCCAACGTCCTGACTTTC.

Of note for this clonotype: Possible read error: a much larger clone is one base away. This chain uses TRBV4-1 with TRBJ1-2; D is undetermined. The CDR3 runs 14 residues. The V end lost 4 bases, the J end lost 6 bases, and 15 bases lay between the germline ends. Germline CDR1 MGHRA, CDR2 YSYEKL. As DNA, the CDR3 is TGCGCCAGCAGCCCTCCCTCCCGGGAGAATGGCTACACCTTC. This encodes CASSPPSRENGYTF.

In its sample, this clonotype was seen a few times. A read error is possible here, since a much larger clone lies one base away. This rearrangement joins TRBV9 to TRBJ2-7, with D perhaps being TRBD1 or TRBD2 (5 bases each). CDR3 length: 14 amino acids. The germline gives CDR1 SGDLS, CDR2 YYNGEE. CDR3 in DNA: TGTGCCAGCAGCGCCGGGACGGCAGACTACGAGCAGTCCTTC. This sequence encodes CASSAGTADYEQSF. Full variable domain (missing parts from reference TRBV9 and TRBJ2-7): DSGVTQTPKHLITATGQRVTLRCSPRSGDLSVYWYQQSLDQGLQFLIQYYNGEERAKGNILERFSAQQFPDLHSELNLSSLELGDSALYFCASSAGTADYEQSFGPGTRLTVT.

This clonotype has at least ten counts. This chain connects TRBV6-6 to TRBJ2-2; 9 bases line up with TRBD1. This CDR3 contains 16 residues. V trimming: 5 bases; J trimming: 5 bases; junction bases outside the gene matches: 9. The germline gives CDR1 MNHNY, CDR2 SVGAGI (reference sequence). The CDR3 protein is CASSQSPGQGTGELFF. The CDR3 DNA is TGTGCCAGCAGTCAATCACCGGGACAGGGTACCGGGGAGCTGTTTTTT.

Many counts were recorded for this clonotype. The chain carries TRBV29-1 and TRBJ2-5; 12 positions agree with TRBD1. Germline lookup yields CDR1 SQVTM and CDR2 ANQGSEA. V shed 7 bases and J 5 bases; nucleotides not matched to a gene: 17. The CDR3 is made up of 17 amino acids. DNA of the CDR3: TGCAGCGGAACACCGGGACAGGGGGCAATTTCGAGGGAGACCCAGTACTTC. Translating it yields CSGTPGQGAISRETQYF. The variable domain in full, with the rest retrieved from reference TRBV29-1 and TRBJ2-5, is SAVISQKPSRDICQRGTSLTIQCQVDSQVTMMFWYRQQPGQSLTLIATANQGSEATYESGFVIDKFPISRPNLTFSTLTVSNMSPEDSSIYLCSGTPGQGAISRETQYFGPGTRLLVL.